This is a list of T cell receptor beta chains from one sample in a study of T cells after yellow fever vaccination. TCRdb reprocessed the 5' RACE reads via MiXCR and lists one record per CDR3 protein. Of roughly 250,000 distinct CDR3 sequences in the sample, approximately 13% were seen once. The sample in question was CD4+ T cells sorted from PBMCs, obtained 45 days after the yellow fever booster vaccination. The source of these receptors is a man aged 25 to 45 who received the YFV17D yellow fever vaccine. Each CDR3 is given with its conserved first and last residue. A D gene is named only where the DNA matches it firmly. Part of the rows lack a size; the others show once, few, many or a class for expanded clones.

CDR3: CASSLGQTGTGELFF
DNA: TGTGCCAGCAGCTTAGGTCAGACAGGCACCGGGGAGCTGTTTTTT
size: few
J: TRBJ2-2
V: TRBV7-2
D: NA

CDR3: CASSPLTDTYEQYF
DNA: TGTGCCAGCTCACCGCTGACAGACACCTACGAGCAGTACTTC
size: NA
J: TRBJ2-7
V: TRBV18
D: NA

CDR3: CATSIEGPYEQYF
DNA: TGTGCCACCAGCATTGAAGGACCCTACGAGCAGTACTTC
size: few
J: TRBJ2-7
V: TRBV15
D: NA

CDR3: CASSSAGGGKSHTQYF
DNA: TGTGCCAGCAGCTCGGCTGGTGGCGGGAAATCACATACGCAGTATTTT
size: few
J: TRBJ2-3
V: TRBV12-3/TRBV12-4
D: NA

CDR3: CAIKQASNTGELFF
DNA: TGTGCCATCAAGCAGGCGTCGAACACCGGGGAGCTGTTTTTT
size: NA
J: TRBJ2-2
V: TRBV10-3
D: NA

CDR3: CAWRHVAGGHEQYF
DNA: TGTGCCTGGAGGCACGTAGCGGGAGGTCACGAGCAGTACTTC
size: NA
J: TRBJ2-7
V: TRBV30
D: TRBD2

CDR3: CASSWTGYRDTQYF
DNA: TGTGCCAGCAGCTGGACAGGGTATAGAGATACGCAGTATTTT
size: NA
J: TRBJ2-3
V: TRBV12-3/TRBV12-4
D: TRBD1

CDR3: CASSQDHRGSTDTQYF
DNA: TGCGCCAGCAGCCAAGACCACAGGGGTAGCACAGATACGCAGTATTTT
size: NA
J: TRBJ2-3
V: TRBV4-3
D: TRBD1

CDR3: CSASSGRAEQFF
DNA: TGCAGTGCTAGCTCGGGCAGGGCGGAGCAGTTCTTC
size: many
J: TRBJ2-1
V: TRBV20-1
D: NA

CDR3: CSASRQSTNEKLFF
DNA: TGCAGTGCTAGTCGCCAGTCAACTAATGAAAAACTGTTTTTT
size: NA
J: TRBJ1-4
V: TRBV20-1
D: NA

CDR3: CASSPAGLNYEQYF
DNA: TGTGCCAGCAGCCCAGCGGGGTTAAACTACGAGCAGTACTTC
size: few
J: TRBJ2-7
V: TRBV3-1
D: TRBD2

CDR3: CASSLSQETQYF
DNA: TGTGCCAGCTCACTGAGCCAAGAGACCCAGTACTTC
size: many
J: TRBJ2-5
V: TRBV5-1
D: NA

CDR3: CASSSTFLAKNIQYF
DNA: TGTGCCAGCAGTTCGACCTTTCTAGCCAAAAACATTCAGTACTTC
size: NA
J: TRBJ2-4
V: TRBV27
D: NA

CDR3: CASSLKSGAEETQYF
DNA: TGTGCCAGCAGCTTAAAGTCGGGAGCAGAGGAGACCCAGTACTTC
size: few
J: TRBJ2-5
V: TRBV7-2
D: NA

CDR3: CASSLARLAGSNEQFF
DNA: TGTGCCAGCAGCTTAGCTCGTCTAGCGGGCAGCAATGAGCAGTTCTTC
size: NA
J: TRBJ2-1
V: TRBV7-2
D: TRBD2

CDR3: CASSYQGDEQFF
DNA: TGTGCCAGCAGTTACCAGGGTGATGAGCAGTTCTTC
size: many
J: TRBJ2-1
V: TRBV6-6
D: NA

CDR3: CASSYVWRAEAFF
DNA: TGTGCCAGCAGTTACGTTTGGAGGGCTGAAGCTTTCTTT
size: NA
J: TRBJ1-1
V: TRBV6-2/TRBV6-3
D: NA

CDR3: CSARDRRAQFF
DNA: TGCAGTGCTAGAGATCGGCGCGCGCAGTTCTTC
size: many
J: TRBJ2-1
V: TRBV20-1
D: NA

CDR3: CASSFGGVVSDTQYF
DNA: TGTGCCAGCAGCTTTGGGGGTGTAGTCTCAGATACGCAGTATTTT
size: many
J: TRBJ2-3
V: TRBV5-6
D: NA

CDR3: CASSSGLSGANVLTF
DNA: TGTGCCAGCAGCTCGGGACTCTCTGGGGCCAACGTCCTGACTTTC
size: few
J: TRBJ2-6
V: TRBV7-6
D: NA

CDR3: CASTEGLPNYNEQFF
DNA: TGTGCCAGCACCGAGGGACTACCTAACTACAATGAGCAGTTCTTC
size: few
J: TRBJ2-1
V: TRBV7-2
D: TRBD2

CDR3: CASSSGGALSGNTIYF
DNA: TGCGCCAGCAGCTCCGGTGGGGCCCTCTCTGGAAACACCATATATTTT
size: NA
J: TRBJ1-3
V: TRBV5-1
D: NA

CDR3: CASSPRNQETQYF
DNA: TGTGCCAGCTCACCACGGAACCAAGAGACCCAGTACTTC
size: NA
J: TRBJ2-5
V: TRBV18
D: NA

CDR3: CSARAPGSNSPLHF
DNA: TGCAGTGCTAGAGCACCGGGCAGTAATTCACCCCTCCACTTT
size: many
J: TRBJ1-6
V: TRBV20-1
D: NA

CDR3: CASNPGTTNEQFF
DNA: TGTGCCAGCAACCCAGGGACTACCAATGAGCAGTTCTTC
size: many
J: TRBJ2-1
V: TRBV12-3/TRBV12-4
D: TRBD2

CDR3: CASSVDNRGSGYTF
DNA: TGTGCCAGCAGCGTAGACAACCGAGGAAGCGGCTACACCTTC
size: few
J: TRBJ1-2
V: TRBV9
D: NA

CDR3: CASSGYLRSTRTGELFF
DNA: TGTGCCAGCAGTGGATATTTAAGGAGTACAAGAACCGGGGAGCTGTTTTTT
size: few
J: TRBJ2-2
V: TRBV6-6
D: NA

CDR3: CASSLGRGRSDTGELFF
DNA: TGCGCCAGCAGCTTGGGCAGGGGAAGGTCAGACACCGGGGAGCTGTTTTTT
size: few
J: TRBJ2-2
V: TRBV5-1
D: NA

CDR3: CASSKTGTNEKLFF
DNA: TGTGCCAGCAGCAAGACAGGGACTAATGAAAAACTGTTTTTT
size: NA
J: TRBJ1-4
V: TRBV7-9
D: TRBD1

CDR3: CSAFPSGTEAFF
DNA: TGCAGTGCTTTCCCCTCTGGAACTGAAGCTTTCTTT
size: few
J: TRBJ1-1
V: TRBV20-1
D: NA

CDR3: CASSLDVSQETQYF
DNA: TGTGCCAGCAGCTTAGATGTTAGCCAAGAGACCCAGTACTTC
size: NA
J: TRBJ2-5
V: TRBV7-2
D: NA

CDR3: CASRFADRGNEQFF
DNA: TGTGCCAGCAGATTCGCTGACAGGGGCAATGAGCAGTTCTTC
size: NA
J: TRBJ2-1
V: TRBV12-3/TRBV12-4
D: TRBD1

CDR3: CASRPLAGPDTQYF
DNA: TGTGCCAGCAGGCCGTTAGCGGGACCAGATACGCAGTATTTT
size: NA
J: TRBJ2-3
V: TRBV12-3/TRBV12-4
D: TRBD2

CDR3: CSAFSSGHLSYNEQFF
DNA: TGCAGTGCGTTCAGTTCGGGACACCTTTCCTACAATGAGCAGTTCTTC
size: NA
J: TRBJ2-1
V: TRBV20-1
D: NA

CDR3: CASSLRIGDTQYF
DNA: TGTGCCAGCAGCTTACGAATAGGAGATACGCAGTATTTT
size: NA
J: TRBJ2-3
V: TRBV7-2
D: NA

CDR3: CASSLVGQGATPQHF
DNA: TGTGCCAGCAGTTTAGTCGGACAGGGGGCTACGCCCCAGCATTTT
size: once
J: TRBJ1-5
V: TRBV28
D: TRBD1

CDR3: CAISERTGEPNEQFF
DNA: TGTGCCATCAGTGAGAGGACGGGAGAGCCCAATGAGCAGTTCTTC
size: few
J: TRBJ2-1
V: TRBV10-3
D: NA

CDR3: CASSLGPSRVSYEQYF
DNA: TGCGCCAGCAGCTTGGGCCCTAGCAGAGTCTCCTACGAGCAGTACTTC
size: NA
J: TRBJ2-7
V: TRBV5-1
D: NA

CDR3: CASSLAASGYYEQYF
DNA: TGCGCCAGCAGCTTGGCAGCTTCTGGGTACTACGAGCAGTACTTC
size: few
J: TRBJ2-7
V: TRBV5-1
D: NA